This section outlines one T cell receptor (beta chain) sequence together with its context. Its antigen is unidentified. This was a deep-level run. Measured with immunoSEQ multiplex PCR; TCRdb has only the in-frame clones, and not every one. Here the sample spans roughly 890,000 clones, 80% to 95% being singletons. The germline CDR1 and CDR2 sequences are LNHDA and SQIVND (reference sequence). The CDR3 covers 14 residues. With 9 bases removed from V and 4 bases from J, the gap between germline ends came to 16 bases. These data are taken from a study of shared clonotypes between healthy human individuals. Study-level background: There were three CD4 naive, three CD4 memory, two CD8 naive and one CD8 memory plates per donor.

The study's findings and limits: Among a handful of donors, roughly 5% of naive CD4 clonotypes were found in common.

CD8 cells regarded as naive lacked CD45RO, were positively chosen for CCR7, and omitted terminally differentiated effector memory CD45RA+ cells. The source material was naive CD8+ T cells sorted from blood. The source is a young man in good health. The chain recombines TRBV19 with TRBJ2-1, with D maybe TRBD1 (6 bases). The CDR3 DNA reads as TGTGCCAGCACCCGGGACACTTTTTACAATGAGCAGTTCTTC. Translated, it gives CASTRDTFYNEQFF.